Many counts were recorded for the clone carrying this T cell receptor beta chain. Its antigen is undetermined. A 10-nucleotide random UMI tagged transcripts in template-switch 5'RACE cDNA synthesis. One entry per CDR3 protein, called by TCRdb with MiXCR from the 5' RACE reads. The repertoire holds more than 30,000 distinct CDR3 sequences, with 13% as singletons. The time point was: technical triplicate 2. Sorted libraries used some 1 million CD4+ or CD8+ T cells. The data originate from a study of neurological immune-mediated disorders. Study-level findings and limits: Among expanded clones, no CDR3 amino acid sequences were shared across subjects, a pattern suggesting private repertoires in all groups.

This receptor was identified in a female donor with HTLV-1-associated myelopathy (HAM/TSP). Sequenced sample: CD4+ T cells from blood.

This CDR3 is CASSLRDRGPTNEKLFF. CDR3 in DNA: TGTGCCAGCAGCCTGCGGGACAGGGGGCCCACTAATGAAAAACTGTTTTTT. The V call is TRBV9, the J call TRBJ1-4; 12 positions match TRBD1. Germline V CDR1 and CDR2: SGDLS, YYNGEE. Trimming took 4 bases from V and 2 from J; bases not matched to a gene: 6. The CDR3 contains 17 residues.